The 5 T cell receptor beta chains given below trace back to one sample, sequenced in a study of blood T cells in healthy people across ages. A J-beta primer mix and a sample-barcoded 5' primer were used in a second PCR of about 7 to 11 cycles. TCRdb processed the 5' RACE reads anew with MiXCR; each CDR3 protein has one entry. The sample records 900,000 to 950,000 distinct CDR3 sequences, almost 30% being singletons. These same records also appear under a second study, on T cells of mothers and their children.

The sequenced material came from blood. Receptors were obtained from a woman between 35 and 50 years old in good health.

This clonotype has at least ten counts. The chain couples TRBV12-3 or TRBV12-4 to TRBJ2-7; D is undetermined. V was trimmed by 1 base and J by 0 bases, leaving 10 bases between them. This CDR3 is built from 15 residues. The CDR3 coding sequence is TGTGCCAGCAGTTTAGACCAGACCAGCTCCTACGAGCAGTACTTC. Its translation is CASSLDQTSSYEQYF.

Remarks on this clonotype: A much larger clonotype is one base distant, so this may be a read error. The chain carries TRBV6-5 and TRBJ1-4, with 8 bases fitting TRBD1. The V gene's germline CDR1 is MNHEY and CDR2 SVGAGI. CDR3 length equals 14 residues. In DNA form, the CDR3 reads TGTCCCAGCAGCCCCAGCGGACAGGGCGTAAAACTGTTTTTT. Its protein is CPSSPSGQGVKLFF.

J is TRBJ2-5 and V is TRBV7-2, with TRBD1 identical over 7 bases. The CDR3 sequence is 14 residues long. The V gene end was trimmed by 2 bases and the J gene end by 3 bases; junction bases not matched to a gene: 3. In germline, CDR1 is SGHTA, CDR2 FQGNSA. The CDR3 nucleotides are TGTGCCAGCAGCTTACCGGGACAGAAAGAGACCCAGTACTTC. It yields the protein CASSLPGQKETQYF.

This clonotype was observed a handful of times. V usage is TRBV7-3 and J usage is TRBJ2-1; TRBD2 is a possible D gene (6 bases). This CDR3 contains 13 residues. From germline, CDR1 is SGHTA and CDR2 FQGTGA. Deletions cut 2 bases from V and 13 bases from J, with 15 bases between. CDR3 amino acids: CASSLSREETQFF. The CDR3 region has the DNA TGTGCCAGCAGCTTATCCAGGGAGGAGACCCAGTTCTTC.

This clonotype was seen a few times. The rearrangement uses TRBV4-3 and TRBJ1-2, with D maybe TRBD1 (5 bases). The length of the CDR3 is 15 residues. Trimming pared 2 bases from V and 5 bases from J, leaving 15 bases between. Per germline, CDR1 LGHNA and CDR2 YSLEER. The CDR3 bases are TGCGCCAGCAGCCAACTGCCACGGGGGGAGTATGGCTACACCTTC. As protein: CASSQLPRGEYGYTF.